Described below is a single T cell receptor beta chain sequence and its context. The antigen remains undetermined. This sample was taken from a study of a mutant IDH1 vaccine in newly diagnosed glioma. Study-level findings and limits: Pseudoprogression seemed unrelated to changes in top peripheral T cell clonotypes.

TCRdb keeps only in-frame clones here, not all; method: immunoSEQ multiplex PCR. The table has about 36,000 clones, roughly 81% seen once. Time point in this sample: week 5, during vaccination. Alongside topical imiquimod, each dose of vaccine comprised 300 ug of mutant IDH1 20-mer peptide. CDR1 and CDR2 from the germline V gene are GTSNPN and SVGIG (reference sequence). The CDR3 runs 14 residues. V was trimmed by 5 bases and J by 2 bases, leaving 15 bases between them. This TCR was sampled from a man in his fifties with glioma. The specimen was PBMCs, collected from a glioma patient whose treatment included an IDH1 peptide vaccine. The gene calls are TRBV30 and TRBJ1-2, with a possible D match to TRBD1 (5 bases). This chain's CDR3 is CAWEGDRGNYGYTF. As DNA, the CDR3 is TGTGCCTGGGAGGGTGACAGAGGGAACTATGGCTACACCTTC.